Listed below are T cell receptor beta chains from one sample, sequenced in a study of Graves' ophthalmopathy and Graves' hyperthyroidism. TCRdb recomputed calls from the multiplex PCR reads with MiXCR, one row per CDR3 protein. There are around 660,000 distinct CDR3 sequences in the sample; roughly 39% occur only once, and under 3.5% lies in the top ten. What was sequenced was peripheral blood. All receptors derive from an adult man with Graves' ophthalmopathy. The CDR3 runs from the conserved cysteine through the conserved F or W. The order of the fields is D gene, V gene, clone size, J gene, CDR3 protein, CDR3 DNA. D genes are given only for firm matches. A row's size may be missing; if present it is once, few, many or a size class.

-,TRBV10-3,many,TRBJ1-6,CAISERGFDSPLHF,TGTGCCATCAGTGAAAGGGGTTTCGATTCACCCCTCCACTTT
TRBD2,TRBV11-2,many,TRBJ2-5,CASSGTSGSLETQYF,TGTGCCAGCAGCGGGACTAGCGGGAGTCTAGAGACCCAGTACTTC
-,TRBV19,few,TRBJ1-5,CASTPLADQPQHF,TGTGCCAGCACACCCCTGGCTGATCAGCCCCAGCATTTT
-,TRBV13,many,TRBJ1-6,CASSLGTGPLHF,TGTGCCAGCAGCTTAGGGACAGGTCCCCTCCACTTT
-,TRBV6-5,few,TRBJ2-7,CASSFTPGQSYEQYF,TGTGCCAGCAGTTTTACACCCGGACAGTCCTACGAGCAGTACTTC
TRBD1,TRBV12-3/TRBV12-4,many,TRBJ1-1,CASNIDRGKTEAFF,TGTGCCAGCAACATCGACAGGGGGAAAACTGAAGCTTTCTTT
-,TRBV2,-,TRBJ2-3,CASSLFVARDTQYF,TGCGCCAGCAGCTTGTTTGTCGCACGAGATACGCAGTATTTT
-,TRBV3-1,few,TRBJ1-1,CASSQQGIHAFF,TGTGCCAGCAGCCAACAGGGCATACATGCTTTCTTT
TRBD1,TRBV5-4,many,TRBJ2-7,CASSLTGGRDEQYF,TGTGCCAGCAGCTTGACAGGGGGTAGGGACGAGCAGTACTTC
TRBD1,TRBV10-3,-,TRBJ1-1,CAIRDRGHTEAFF,TGTGCCATCAGAGACAGGGGTCACACTGAAGCTTTCTTT
-,TRBV5-8,many,TRBJ1-2,CASSLGSGVGNYGYTF,TGTGCCAGCAGCTTGGGGTCAGGGGTCGGGAACTATGGCTACACCTTC
TRBD1,TRBV20-1,-,TRBJ2-2,CSARDSRQSQGYGELFF,TGCAGTGCTAGAGATTCAAGGCAGTCACAGGGGTACGGGGAGCTGTTTTTT
-,TRBV25-1,-,TRBJ1-2,CASSEGTDDGYTF,TGTGCCAGCAGTGAAGGGACCGACGATGGCTACACCTTC
-,TRBV20-1,few,TRBJ2-5,CSATPGFQETQYF,TGCAGTGCTACCCCAGGATTCCAAGAGACCCAGTACTTC
TRBD1,TRBV25-1,few,TRBJ1-2,CASIQKRRGGSNDYGYTF,TGTGCCAGCATTCAAAAGCGGCGAGGGGGCAGTAATGACTATGGCTACACTTTC
-,TRBV2,many,TRBJ1-5,CASKADSNQPQHF,TGTGCCAGCAAGGCGGATAGCAATCAGCCCCAGCATTTT
-,TRBV24-1,-,TRBJ1-1,CASVSAGLMNTEAFF,TGTGCCAGCGTCTCGGCGGGGCTCATGAACACTGAAGCTTTCTTT
TRBD1,TRBV7-2,many,TRBJ2-7,CASSPGGPTLGEQYF,TGTGCCAGCAGCCCAGGGGGACCGACGCTCGGCGAGCAGTACTTC
-,TRBV24-1,-,TRBJ2-2,CATSGQNTGGLFF,TGTGCCACCAGTGGGCAAAACACCGGGGGGCTGTTTTTT
TRBD1,TRBV20-1,-,TRBJ1-4,CSARDLQGGTNEKLFF,TGCAGTGCTAGAGATCTTCAGGGGGGAACTAATGAAAAACTGTTTTTT
-,TRBV20-1,-,TRBJ2-2,CSAGTPNTGELFF,TGCAGTGCTGGGACCCCGAACACCGGGGAGCTGTTTTTT
TRBD1,TRBV7-9,-,TRBJ1-6,CASSETGGNSPLHF,TGTGCCAGCAGCGAAACAGGGGGCAATTCACCCCTCCACTTT
-,TRBV14,many,TRBJ2-7,CASSHLQRNLDEQYF,TGTGCCAGCAGCCACCTACAAAGAAACTTGGACGAGCAGTACTTC
TRBD1,TRBV7-8,-,TRBJ1-5,CASSWGTGGNQPQHF,TGTGCCAGCAGCTGGGGGACAGGGGGCAATCAGCCCCAGCATTTT
TRBD2,TRBV7-9,-,TRBJ2-7,CASSQELAGGPSSYEQYF,TGTGCCAGCAGCCAAGAGCTAGCGGGAGGCCCGAGCTCCTACGAGCAGTACTTC
TRBD1,TRBV5-1,-,TRBJ2-2,CASSAGQGIDGELFF,TGCGCCAGCAGCGCGGGACAGGGCATTGACGGGGAGCTGTTTTTT
TRBD1,TRBV14,many,TRBJ2-6,CASSLRDSVSGANVLTF,TGTGCCAGCAGTCTCCGGGACAGCGTATCTGGGGCCAACGTCCTGACTTTC
-,TRBV7-3,many,TRBJ2-2,CASSLSANRANTGELFF,TGTGCCAGCAGCTTATCGGCGAATAGGGCGAACACCGGGGAGCTGTTTTTT
-,TRBV9,few,TRBJ2-2,CASSAGYRGELFF,TGTGCCAGCAGCGCGGGGTACCGGGGGGAGCTGTTTTTT